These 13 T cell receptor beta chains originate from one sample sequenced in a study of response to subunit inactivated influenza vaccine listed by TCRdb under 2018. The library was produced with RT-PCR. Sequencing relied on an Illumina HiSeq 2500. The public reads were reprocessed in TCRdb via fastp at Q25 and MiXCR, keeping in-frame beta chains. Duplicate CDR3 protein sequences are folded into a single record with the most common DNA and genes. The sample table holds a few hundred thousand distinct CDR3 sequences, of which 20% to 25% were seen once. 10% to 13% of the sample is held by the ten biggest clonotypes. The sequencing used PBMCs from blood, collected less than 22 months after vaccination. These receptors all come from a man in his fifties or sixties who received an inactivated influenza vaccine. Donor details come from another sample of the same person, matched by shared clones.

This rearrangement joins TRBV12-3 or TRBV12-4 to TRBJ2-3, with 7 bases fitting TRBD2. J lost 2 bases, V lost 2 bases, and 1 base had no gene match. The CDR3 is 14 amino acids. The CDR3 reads CASSLLAATDTQYF. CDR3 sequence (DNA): TGTGCCAGCAGTTTACTAGCGGCCACAGATACGCAGTATTTT.

CDR3 nucleotides: TGCAGCGCCAGACAGGGAGCTGGCTACACCTTC. It yields the protein CSARQGAGYTF. J is TRBJ1-2 and V is TRBV29-1, with 7 bases matching TRBD1. CDR3 length: 11 residues. In germline, CDR1 is SQVTM, CDR2 ANQGSEA. V lost 7 bases, J lost 7 bases, and 6 bases stayed unmatched.

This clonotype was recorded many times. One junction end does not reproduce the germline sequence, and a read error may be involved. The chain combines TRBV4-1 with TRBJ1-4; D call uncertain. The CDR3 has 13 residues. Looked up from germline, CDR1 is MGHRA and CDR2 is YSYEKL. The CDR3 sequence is CASSRATNEKLFF. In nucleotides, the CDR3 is TGTGCCAGCAGCCGTGCAACTAATGAAAAACTGTTTTTT.

The CDR3, as DNA: TGTGCCAGCAGCTTGGACACGGACGACCATCCCTACGAGCAGTACTTC. Residues: CASSLDTDDHPYEQYF. The chain recombines TRBV5-6 with TRBJ2-7; D remains ambiguous. Germline V lookup: CDR1 SGHDT, CDR2 YYEEEE. V was pared by 0 bases and J by 2 bases, with 15 bases between. The CDR3 has 16 amino acids.

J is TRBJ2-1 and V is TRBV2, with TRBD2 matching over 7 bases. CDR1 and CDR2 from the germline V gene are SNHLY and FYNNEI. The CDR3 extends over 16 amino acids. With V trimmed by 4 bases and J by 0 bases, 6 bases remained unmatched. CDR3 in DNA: TGTGCCAGCAGTGGGCTAGCGGAAGTCTCCTACAATGAGCAGTTCTTC. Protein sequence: CASSGLAEVSYNEQFF.

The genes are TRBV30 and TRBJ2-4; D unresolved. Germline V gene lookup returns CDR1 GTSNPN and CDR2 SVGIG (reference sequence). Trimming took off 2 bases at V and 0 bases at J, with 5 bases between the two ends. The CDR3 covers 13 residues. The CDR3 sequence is CAWSFIAKNIQYF. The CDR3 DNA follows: TGTGCCTGGAGTTTTATAGCCAAAAACATTCAGTACTTC. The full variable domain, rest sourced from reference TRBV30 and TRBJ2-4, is SQTIHQWPATLVQPVGSPLSLECTVEGTSNPNLYWYRQAAGRGLQLLFYSVGIGQISSEVPQNLSASRPQDRQFILSSKKLLLSDSGFYLCAWSFIAKNIQYFGAGTRLSVL.

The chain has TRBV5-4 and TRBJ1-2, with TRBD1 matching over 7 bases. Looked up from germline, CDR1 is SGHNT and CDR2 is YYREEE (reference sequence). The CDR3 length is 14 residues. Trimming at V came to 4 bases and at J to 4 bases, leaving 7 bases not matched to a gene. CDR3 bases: TGTGCCAGCAGCCAACAAGACAGGGCCTATGGCTACACCTTC. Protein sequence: CASSQQDRAYGYTF.

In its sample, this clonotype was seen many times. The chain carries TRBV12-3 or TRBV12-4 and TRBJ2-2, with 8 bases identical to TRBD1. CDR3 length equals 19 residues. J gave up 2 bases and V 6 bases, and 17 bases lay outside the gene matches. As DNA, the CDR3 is TGTGCCAGCAGGGCCGGGACAGGAAATGTTGCCAGAAACACCGGGGAGCTGTTTTTT. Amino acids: CASRAGTGNVARNTGELFF.

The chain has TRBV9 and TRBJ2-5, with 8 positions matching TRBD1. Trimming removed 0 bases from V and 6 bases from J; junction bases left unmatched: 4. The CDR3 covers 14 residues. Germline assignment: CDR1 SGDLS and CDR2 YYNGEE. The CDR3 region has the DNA TGTGCCAGCAGCGTAGGGGGACAGGAAAAGACCCAGTACTTC. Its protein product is CASSVGGQEKTQYF.

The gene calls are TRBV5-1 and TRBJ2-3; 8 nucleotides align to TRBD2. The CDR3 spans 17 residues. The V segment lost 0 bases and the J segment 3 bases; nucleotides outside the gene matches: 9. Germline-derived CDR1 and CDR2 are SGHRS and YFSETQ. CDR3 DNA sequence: TGCGCCAGCAGCTTGGCCATCAGCGGGGGTCCTACAGATACGCAGTATTTT. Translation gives CASSLAISGGPTDTQYF.

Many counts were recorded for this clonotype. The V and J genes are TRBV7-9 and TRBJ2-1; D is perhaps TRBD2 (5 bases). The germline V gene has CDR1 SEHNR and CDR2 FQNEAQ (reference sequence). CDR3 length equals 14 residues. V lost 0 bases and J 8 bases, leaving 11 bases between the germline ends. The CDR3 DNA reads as TGTGCCAGCAGCTTAGCGGGAGTGGGCGATGAGCAGTTCTTC. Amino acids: CASSLAGVGDEQFF.

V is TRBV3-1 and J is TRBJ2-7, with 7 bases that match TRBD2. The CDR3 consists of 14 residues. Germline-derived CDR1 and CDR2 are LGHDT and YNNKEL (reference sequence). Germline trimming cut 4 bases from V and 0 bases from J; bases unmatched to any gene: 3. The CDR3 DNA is TGTGCCAGCAGCCGTGGCGGGGGCTCCTACGAGCAGTACTTC. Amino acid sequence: CASSRGGGSYEQYF.

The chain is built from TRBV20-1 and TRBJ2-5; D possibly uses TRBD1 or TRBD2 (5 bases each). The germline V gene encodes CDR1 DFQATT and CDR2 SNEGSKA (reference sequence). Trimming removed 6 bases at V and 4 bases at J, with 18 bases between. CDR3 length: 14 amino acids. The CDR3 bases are TGCAGTGCAAACGTAGGGACGATGCGAGAGACCCAGTACTTC. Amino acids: CSANVGTMRETQYF.